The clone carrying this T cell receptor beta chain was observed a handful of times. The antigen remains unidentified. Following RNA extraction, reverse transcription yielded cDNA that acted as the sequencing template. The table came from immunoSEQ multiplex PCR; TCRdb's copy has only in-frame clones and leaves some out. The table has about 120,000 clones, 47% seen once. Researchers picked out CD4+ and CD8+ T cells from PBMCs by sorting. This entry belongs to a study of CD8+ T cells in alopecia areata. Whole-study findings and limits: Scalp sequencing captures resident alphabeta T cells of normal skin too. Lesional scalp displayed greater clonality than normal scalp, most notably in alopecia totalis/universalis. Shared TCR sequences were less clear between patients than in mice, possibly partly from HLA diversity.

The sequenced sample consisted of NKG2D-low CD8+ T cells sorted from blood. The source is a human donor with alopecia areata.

The CDR3 coding sequence is TGTGCCAGCAGCACTTATGGGACGACAGATACGCAGTATTTT. It is translated as CASSTYGTTDTQYF. J is TRBJ2-3 and V is TRBV7-9; D may match TRBD1 or TRBD2 (5 bases each). Germline V gene sequence: CDR1 SEHNR, CDR2 FQNEAQ (reference sequence). This CDR3 comprises 14 residues. Trimming took 5 bases from V and 3 from J, leaving 12 bases between them.